This T cell receptor beta chain derives from a study of CD8+ T cells in alopecia areata. The CDR3 is made up of 14 amino acids. Germline V gives CDR1 SEHNR, CDR2 FQNEAQ (reference sequence). With 8 bases removed from V and 8 bases from J, the gap between germline ends came to 19 bases. Extracted RNA was reverse transcribed into cDNA, the sequencing template. Only in-frame clones appear in the TCRdb table, and some are missing; sequencing was by immunoSEQ multiplex PCR. The data show 150,000 or so clones, around 47% seen once. Peripheral blood and lesional scalp punch biopsies came from alopecia areata patients. Researchers picked out CD4+ and CD8+ T cells from PBMCs by sorting.

This sequence was found in a human donor with alopecia areata. The chain joins TRBV7-9 to TRBJ2-1, with D perhaps matching TRBD1 (5 bases). The sequenced sample was CD4+ T cells sorted from blood. The CDR3: CASGPRTQSDEQFF. Written as DNA, the CDR3 is TGTGCCAGCGGCCCCCGGACACAGTCGGATGAGCAGTTCTTC.